The clone carrying this T cell receptor (beta chain) was detected many times. Antigen unknown. These data are taken from a study of CD8+ T cells in alopecia areata. In the study overall: At a dose of 5 to 10 mg twice daily, oral tofacitinib was given to treated patients. The drug, tofacitinib, lasted 6 to 18 months, followed by 6 months off drug. Study-wide findings and caveats: Mice gave a clearer picture of TCR sharing than patients did, possibly for HLA-related reasons.

Extraction of RNA preceded its reverse transcription into cDNA, which served as the sequencing template. Sequencing used immunoSEQ multiplex PCR; TCRdb keeps in-frame clones, though not all of them. The sample carries about 180,000 clones, about 60% recorded once. This CDR3 comprises 16 residues. The germline CDR1 and CDR2 sequences are SGHVS and FNYEAQ. Trimming pared 1 base from V and 0 bases from J, leaving 9 bases between. The chain employs TRBV7-6 and TRBJ2-2, with D tentatively TRBD2 (5 bases). The receptor was isolated from a human donor with alopecia areata. Sequencing used CD4+ T cells sorted from blood, obtained at week 0. The CDR3 DNA is TGTGCCAGCAGCTTAGAGTCGGGGACGAACACCGGGGAGCTGTTTTTT. The encoded protein is CASSLESGTNTGELFF. Drawing the rest from reference TRBV7-6 and TRBJ2-2, the complete variable domain is GAGVSQSPRYKVTKRGQDVALRCDPISGHVSLYWYRQALGQGPEFLTYFNYEAQQDKSGLPNDRFSAERPEGSISTLTIQRTEQRDSAMYRCASSLESGTNTGELFFGEGSRLTVL.